This TCR beta chain was retrieved from a study of CD8 T cells in Susac syndrome. The RNA input was about 0.5 to 1 ug, and it was reverse transcribed with random hexamers. Each CDR3 protein is one row after TCRdb ran MiXCR on the immunoSEQ multiplex PCR reads. This sample has fewer than 95,000 distinct CDR3 sequences; approximately 96% occur once, and the top ten carry approximately 0.62%. Looked up from germline, CDR1 is SGHTA and CDR2 is FQGNSA. V lost 8 bases and J lost 0; bases outside the gene matches: 1. The CDR3 length is 14 residues. Diagnostic criteria for definite or probable disease, in their recently defined form, were met by the patients with Susac syndrome.

The sequenced sample consisted of CD8+ T cells from PBMCs. The receptor was isolated from a human donor with Susac syndrome. The chain combines TRBV7-2 with TRBJ2-3, with 11 bases aligning to TRBD2. The CDR3 loop reads CASGTSGSTDTQYF. The CDR3 nucleotides are TGTGCCAGCGGGACTAGCGGTAGCACAGATACGCAGTATTTT.